This T cell receptor beta chain is drawn from a study of beta chain features in type 1 diabetes. Of the isolated RNA, all was reverse transcribed, and so the sequenced material was expressed TCRB transcripts. Clones were read by immunoSEQ multiplex PCR, and TCRdb kept only the in-frame ones, dropping some. The sample shows fewer than 350,000 clones, about 20% of them seen only once. The CDR3 is 15 amino acids. Trimming stripped 4 bases from V and 4 bases from J, with 14 bases between. In germline, CDR1 is SGHAT, CDR2 FQNNGV. The gene calls are TRBV11-2 and TRBJ2-1, with D possibly matching TRBD1 (6 bases). This TCR derives from a woman younger than 30 in good health. Sequences were obtained from naive CD4+ T cells from blood. The chain's CDR3 is CASSSIQGRYNEQFF. The CDR3 DNA reads as TGTGCCAGCAGCTCGATACAGGGAAGGTACAATGAGCAGTTCTTC. The full variable domain, in which reference TRBV11-2 and TRBJ2-1 provide the parts outside the CDR3, is EAGVAQSPRYKIIEKRQSVAFWCNPISGHATLYWYQQILGQGPKLLIQFQNNGVVDDSQLPKDRFSAERLKGVDSTLKIQPAKLEDSAVYLCASSSIQGRYNEQFFGPGTRLTVL.